The subject of this entry is one T cell receptor beta chain. Its antigen specificity is not known. The input lacks base qualities; no much larger clone sits a single base away. The cohort comprised 670 or so healthy bone marrow donors. At the time of sampling, every cohort member was nominally healthy, though immune exposures that went unrecorded were likely present. The donor was CMV seropositive and was included in the group of 250 to 300 seropositive cohort members. Every donor gave a peripheral blood sample, and the peripheral blood mononuclear cells from that sample were used for TCR beta sequencing. The Qiagen DNeasy Blood Extraction Kit was used to extract genomic DNA from the blood cell samples. The library was produced with the immunoSEQ multiplex PCR assay. For the multiplex PCR, a mixture combining 60 forward primers for TCR Vbeta segments and 13 reverse primers for TCR Jbeta segments was used. The CDR3 region of rearranged TCR beta genes was amplified from genomic DNA with a multiplex PCR assay. The amplified TCR beta libraries were sequenced on the Illumina HiSeq System as 87-base-pair reads. The study's own analysis went as follows. In a later analysis, tens of millions of unique TCR beta chains were counted across the approximately 620 repertoires, and roughly 11 million of these chains were shared by at least two donors. A nearest-neighbor algorithm error-corrected the raw reads and collapsed the reads into unique sequences, merging closely related sequences to remove PCR and sequencing errors. V, D and J gene segments were assigned by aligning CDR3 sequences to IMGT reference sequences. Each retained sequence needed at least a six-nucleotide match to both a V gene segment and a J gene segment. A rearrangement was called productive if the CDR3 had no stop codons and remained in frame with V and J, and every other rearrangement was called non-productive. CDR3 was defined according to IMGT convention as the region running from the second conserved V-encoded cysteine to the conserved J-encoded phenylalanine. In an earlier analysis of roughly 580 of the donors, sequences lacking an unambiguous match to a single V gene segment were excluded. In an earlier analysis of approximately 590 of the donors, V segments were called functional above 56.7% productive rearrangements and were called segregating when the between-donor standard deviation exceeded 5%. A statistical classification framework was built to diagnose cytomegalovirus status from the catalog of TCR beta chain sequences. In a later analysis, V and J genes were assigned by comparing TCR nucleotide sequences against IMGT/GENE-DB human TR gene sequences. The TCRdist pipeline was used in a later analysis to assign CDR3 sequences and most-parsimonious VDJ recombination scenarios. A later analysis defined each TCR beta chain by its CDR3 amino acid sequence plus V-gene family, and excluded reads lacking a unique V-gene family. In a later analysis, 450 to 600 highly shared, low-generation-probability nucleotide sequences were removed to address suspected cross-contamination and a sequencing artifact. In a later analysis, a clonal expansion index for each public chain was calculated from normalized within-repertoire ranks of inferred template counts. Generation probabilities in a later analysis came from a VDJ recombination model fitted to out-of-frame rearrangements, and those results were checked against IGoR. In a later analysis, TCR-TCR, TCR-HLA and TCR-CMV co-occurrence was scored with hypergeometric tests, and a repertoire-size bias correction was applied to TCR pairs. A later analysis estimated false discovery rates by permuting HLA or CMV assignments 20 times. A later analysis grouped co-occurring TCRs with DBSCAN, adding TCRdist sequence similarity when clustering within HLA-allele-positive subsets. Co-occurrence clustering excluded repertoires with fewer than 30,000 or more than 120,000 public chains, plus five with anomalous nucleotide sharing. What TCRdb holds here is the immuneACCESS table cut down to in-frame rearrangements. Part of the clones is not present; checked against another copy, under half of the missing clones reflect an unresolved V gene, and the others are unexplained. Clonal size and the V and J genes are those of that table, whereas D and trimming came from the DNA. This sample holds 95,000 to 110,000 clones; around three quarters were observed only once. In total, the top ten clones hold roughly 4.9% of the sample.

The sample belongs to a study of cytomegalovirus exposure and HLA in healthy donors (dated by TCRdb to 2016 to 2017). As for the study more broadly: An earlier analysis of roughly 570 of the donors reported approximately 280 Gb of sequence data and 117 million unique TCR beta sequences obtained from about 180 million T cells. The T cell repertoires of around 730 subjects were profiled by immunosequencing and related to cytomegalovirus serostatus. On average, roughly 250,000 unique TCR beta nucleotide sequences were sequenced per donor among several hundred genotyped donors of the cohort, with roughly 18% of those sequences being non-productive. Rather than drawing on any new phenotypic data, the later analysis identified candidate immune exposures from TCR beta sequences and the way those sequences occurred across donors. The genetic ancestry cluster associated with self-reported Caucasian donors included 81% of the roughly 400 genotyped donors. Approximately 310 gigabases of sequencing data and roughly 90 million unique TCR sequences were included in an early release covering over 600 HLA-typed donors. Along with the approximately 700-subject first cohort, a separate validation cohort of 120 different subjects was used. Because of strong linkage in the cohort, five DR-DQ haplotypes were treated as single units for association and clustering. Every repertoire in the discovery cohort had been generated on one and the same sequencing platform. The study aimed to test whether signatures of past pathogen exposure could be identified by cataloging public T cell receptors. Both class I and class II loci were covered by HLA typing, at four-digit resolution. In an earlier analysis of 550 to 700 of the donors, high-throughput TCR beta sequencing was used to judge whether each TCR beta V gene segment behaved as functional or pseudogenic. High-throughput TCR immunosequencing, statistical association of individual TCRs with disease status, and machine learning were combined to predict cytomegalovirus infection status. Donor age, sex, ethnicity and CMV serostatus were compiled together with the repertoire data. In a later genetic analysis, genome-wide SNP genotypes for about 55% of the roughly 700 donors were used, and that subset was treated as a discovery cohort. In a later analysis, previously published TCR beta repertoires from some 640 donors were re-analyzed and high-resolution HLA genotyping was added so that TCR occurrence patterns could be studied. Typing coverage differed by locus: A, B, C, DRB1 and DQB1 were typed in roughly 620-640 donors, DQA1 in 522, DPA1 in 600 to 610, and DPB1 in about 450. Study-wide findings and limitations: At a false discovery rate of 0.05, a later analysis linked 15,000 to 20,000 TCR beta sequences to specific HLA alleles. The cohort was sequenced for TCR beta chains only, and without alpha or paired-chain data the features that could be detected were limited. When HLA alleles, especially DR and DQ, strongly co-occurred, attributing TCR associations to individual alleles was difficult. Broadly in line with IMGT annotations, most TCR beta V segments showed up in productive rearrangements about 90% or about 30% of the time in an earlier analysis of several hundred of the donors. Approximately 16 rarely observed V segments, including chromosome 9 orphons, were excluded from the earlier analysis of several hundred of the donors because counts were too low. The authors suggested that the approach could potentially be extended to other disease states and immunological phenotypes. HLA typing was unavailable for some donors at each locus, so association tests used only the typed subset. Presence/absence analyses assumed roughly uniform sequencing depth across donors, an assumption that may not hold. Compared with equally common non-associated chains, HLA-associated TCR beta chains in a later analysis were more clonally expanded and had lower generation probabilities. For the cohort, immune exposure information was limited to CMV serostatus. A further reported finding was that TCR beta sequences accurately predicted the HLA-A and HLA-B alleles for most subjects in the first cohort. In a later analysis, several top co-occurrence clusters were reported to appear linked to parvovirus B19, influenza, CMV and Epstein-Barr virus. The sequencing pipeline was judged likely to have produced a cluster of highly shared sequence variants as a technical artifact. A few of the identified cytomegalovirus-associated TCR beta chains were confirmed in vitro to be specific for cytomegalovirus antigens. In a later genetic analysis, fewer N-insertions in productive TCRs were reported among donors in an Asian-associated ancestry cluster than the approximately 710-donor mean. Most CMV-associated TCR beta chains appeared to be HLA-restricted in a later analysis, and the HLA associations seemed to be driven largely by CMV exposure. In a later analysis, TCR association rates were found to vary across HLA loci, with the most associated TCRs seen for DRB1 alleles and the fewest for HLA-C alleles. The study gave a list of 150 to 200 TCR beta chains associated with cytomegalovirus. The classifier was reported to diagnose cytomegalovirus status with high specificity and sensitivity in both the original and validation cohorts. Correlated functional status among segregating V segments might reflect linkage disequilibrium, but an unknown experimental factor could not be ruled out. While some public TCRs were present in many individuals, most TCR sequences turned up only very rarely across donors. A later genetic analysis associated a missense DCLRE1C variant with V-gene and J-gene trimming of TCR beta chains, and an independent cohort replicated the association. Some IMGT-functional V segments, including TRBV6-2 and TRBV6-3, could not be distinguished by the 87-base-pair reads and were therefore excluded.

CDR1 MDHEN and CDR2 SYDVKM are derived from the germline V gene. There are 15 amino acids in the CDR3, from cysteine to phenylalanine inclusive. Solely the CDR3 DNA is kept, with 45 bases framed from the first base. Compared with germline, V lacks 3 bases and J lacks 5 bases; bases without a gene match: 8. The sequencing sample was made of PBMCs. The rearrangement combines TRBV28 with TRBJ1-1; 8 central nucleotides agree with TRBD1. This sequence originates from a woman aged 18-30 years in good health and CMV-seropositive. CDR3 reads: CASSFRGQGITEAFF. The sequenced DNA: TGTGCCAGCAGTTTCCGTGGACAGGGTATTACTGAAGCTTTCTTT.